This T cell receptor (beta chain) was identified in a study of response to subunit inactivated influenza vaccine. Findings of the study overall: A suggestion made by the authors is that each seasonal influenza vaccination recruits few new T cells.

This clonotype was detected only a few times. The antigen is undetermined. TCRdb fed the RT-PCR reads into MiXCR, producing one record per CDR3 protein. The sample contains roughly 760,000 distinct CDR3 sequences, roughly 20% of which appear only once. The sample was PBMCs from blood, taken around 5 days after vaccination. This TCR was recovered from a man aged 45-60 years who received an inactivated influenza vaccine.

The CDR3: CASSPGTSLGEQFF. CDR3 coding DNA: TGTGCCAGCAGCCCGGGGACTAGCTTGGGTGAGCAGTTCTTC. The chain links TRBV3-1 to TRBJ2-1, with 9 bases fitting TRBD2. The germline V gene encodes CDR1 LGHDT and CDR2 YNNKEL (reference sequence). After removal of 4 bases from V and 9 bases from J, the junction contained 7 bases not matched to a gene. CDR3 length equals 14 residues.